This T cell receptor (beta chain) was documented in a study of T-cell reconstitution after alpha-beta-depleted transplantation in children (dated by TCRdb to about 2016). The study in broad terms: Using TCR repertoire profiling, the study followed T-cell immune reconstitution in a quantitative way in children after TCRalphabeta/CD19-depleted allogeneic hematopoietic cell transplantation.

The receptor library was made with PCR. Data came from an Illumina HiSeq 2500. To normalize quantification of the TCRbeta repertoire, the TCR libraries were built with molecular barcoding that relied on unique molecular identifiers. TCRdb cleaned the public reads at Q25 with fastp, built clones with MiXCR and kept in-frame beta chains. Duplicate CDR3 protein sequences are folded into a single record with the most common DNA and genes. This sample comprises hundreds of thousands of distinct CDR3 sequences, 9.5% to 15% of them detected only once. The leading ten clones occupy less than 6.5% of the sample. CDR1 and CDR2 are read off the germline V gene as SGHTA and FQGNSA. V and J are truncated by 1 base and 7 bases respectively, leaving an intervening sequence of 6 bases. The CDR3, cysteine through phenylalanine, is 12 amino acids long. Of the read, only the CDR3 DNA is kept; its 36 bases are in frame from base 1.

This clonotype turned up a few times. It lacks a known antigen. No qualities accompany the bases; no much larger clone lies one base away. The chain is made from TRBV7-2 and TRBJ2-3; the D gene identity is not certain. This receptor was taken from a human donor who donated a stem cell graft to a child with combined immunodeficiency. Source: PBMCs from the stem cell graft donor, taken from the stem cell graft. The sequenced DNA: TGTGCCAGCAGCTTAGGCGTTTATACGCAGTATTTT. This yields the protein CASSLGVYTQYF.